The next 5 T cell receptor beta chains were all read from a single sample in a study of CD8+ T cells in alopecia areata. The sample's treatment: oral pan-JAK inhibitor, 5-10 mg twice daily. RNA, once extracted, was reverse transcribed into cDNA for use as the sequencing template. Only in-frame clones appear in the TCRdb table, and some are missing; sequencing was by immunoSEQ multiplex PCR. The repertoire holds about 120,000 clones, with 53% as singletons. Sequencing was performed on CD4+ T cells sorted from blood, taken at week 4, from a patient treated with tofacitinib. All receptors derive from a human donor with alopecia areata.

A few counts support this clone. This rearrangement joins TRBV30 to TRBJ2-2, with unresolved D. V dropped 5 bases and J dropped 2 bases, with 6 bases sitting between them. From germline, CDR1 is GTSNPN and CDR2 SVGIG (reference sequence). This CDR3 contains 12 residues. The CDR3 reads CAWGFNTGELFF. The CDR3 nucleotides are TGTGCCTGGGGTTTCAACACCGGGGAGCTGTTTTTT.

This clone was seen only once. The chain carries TRBV19 and TRBJ1-2; no reliable D call. CDR3 length: 13 residues. The V end lost 8 bases, the J end lost 8 bases, and 18 bases lay between the germline ends. The germline gives CDR1 LNHDA, CDR2 SQIVND (reference sequence). The CDR3 loop reads CASSAVPEGGYTF. Here the CDR3 DNA reads TGTGCCAGTTCCGCGGTGCCAGAAGGCGGCTACACCTTC.

This sequence joins TRBV7-3 and TRBJ1-1; TRBD1 matches 7 bases. Trimming cost V 5 bases and J 3 bases; bases outside gene matches: 3. The germline V gene has CDR1 SGHTA and CDR2 FQGTGA. This CDR3 is 13 amino acids long. The CDR3 bases are TGTGCCAGCAGCGCCCAGGGGGACACTGAAGCTTTCTTT. It codes for CASSAQGDTEAFF.

CDR3 nucleotides: TGCAGCGTTGCGGACAGGGAACGATCCATGAACACTGAAGCTTTCTTT. This gives the protein CSVADRERSMNTEAFF. This chain links TRBV29-1 with TRBJ1-1, with TRBD1 identical over 8 bases. V was clipped by 4 bases and J by 0 bases; unmatched bases: 10. The germline V gene has CDR1 SQVTM and CDR2 ANQGSEA. The CDR3 loop spans 16 amino acids.

This sequence joins TRBV30 and TRBJ2-7, with a possible D match to TRBD2 (5 bases). The CDR3 loop spans 14 amino acids. Trimming stripped 4 bases from V and 6 bases from J, with 19 bases between. The germline CDR1 and CDR2 sequences are GTSNPN and SVGIG (reference sequence). CDR3 DNA: TGTGCCTGGAAAGCACTAGTCACGAGCCCCGAGCAGTACTTC. Protein product: CAWKALVTSPEQYF.